The 23 T cell receptor beta chains below come from one sample, sequenced in a study of breast tumors, draining lymph nodes, adjacent tissues. Each CDR3 protein gets one entry after TCRdb re-called the multiplex PCR reads with MiXCR. The sample includes under 85,000 distinct CDR3 sequences, approximately 19% of them seen just once. Samples came from axillary lymph nodes draining the breast cancer. The sample consisted of axillary lymph node tissue. Receptors were obtained from a female donor with breast cancer. Some clones in this sample may be carry-over from other donors' samples.

This clonotype was seen many times. The V and J genes are TRBV20-1 and TRBJ2-7; 8 positions match TRBD1. Germline V gives CDR1 DFQATT, CDR2 SNEGSKA (reference sequence). V lost 6 bases and J lost 3; bases outside the gene matches: 4. The CDR3 is made up of 12 amino acids. The CDR3 DNA reads as TGCAGTGCAGGACAGGGTGGCTACGAGCAGTACTTC. It encodes CSAGQGGYEQYF.

The sample holds many counts of this clonotype. The chain uses TRBV12-3 or TRBV12-4 and TRBJ2-3; 12 bases align to TRBD2. Unmatched junction bases numbered 5, after V lost 5 bases and J lost 2 bases. There are 16 residues in the CDR3. The CDR3 DNA follows: TGTGCCAGCAGTCCTCGGACTAGCGGGAACACAGATACGCAGTATTTT. This encodes CASSPRTSGNTDTQYF.

The sample holds many counts of this clonotype. For the CDR3, the DNA is TGTGCCAGCAGCCGGGACTATCAGCCCCAGCATTTT. It yields the protein CASSRDYQPQHF. V gene TRBV7-8 combines with J gene TRBJ1-5; D is perhaps TRBD1 (5 bases). The CDR3 extends over 12 amino acids. Germline-derived CDR1 and CDR2 are SGHVS and FQNEAQ. Between the trimmed V and J ends, which lost 5 bases and 5 bases, there was a span of 7 bases.

The sample holds many counts of this clonotype. The chain has TRBV6-2 or TRBV6-3 and TRBJ2-1; D is possibly TRBD2 (5 bases). The CDR3 is 13 amino acids. V lost 6 bases, J lost 0 bases, and 6 bases lay in between. The germline V gene has CDR1 MNHEY and CDR2 SVGEGT. CDR3 nucleotides: TGTGCCAGCAGAGCGGACTCCTACAATGAGCAGTTCTTC. Residues: CASRADSYNEQFF.

The chain recombines TRBV19 with TRBJ2-1; a weak D match, TRBD1 (6 bases). From germline, CDR1 is LNHDA and CDR2 SQIVND (reference sequence). The CDR3 length is 15 residues. V lost 9 bases and J 2 bases, leaving 17 bases between the germline ends. CDR3 coding DNA: TGTGCCAGCGCCAACAGGGATCGGACCTACAATGAGCAGTTCTTC. Encoded protein: CASANRDRTYNEQFF. The entire variable domain, with the rest obtained from reference TRBV19 and TRBJ2-1, is as follows: DGGITQSPKYLFRKEGQNVTLSCEQNLNHDAMYWYRQDPGQGLRLIYYSQIVNDFQKGDIAEGYSVSREKKESFPLTVTSAQKNPTAFYLCASANRDRTYNEQFFGPGTRLTVL.

Notes on this clonotype: Likely a read error: the CDR3 ends without its conserved phenylalanine or tryptophan. V is TRBV29-1 and J is TRBJ2-1; 7 bases agree with TRBD1. CDR1 and CDR2 (germline): SQVTM, ANQGSEA. V dropped 8 bases and J dropped 4; count of bases not matched to a gene: 5. CDR3 length: 12 amino acids. The CDR3 DNA sequence: TGCAGCAGGCTGACAGGGTACAATGAGCAGTTCTCC. Protein product: CSRLTGYNEQFS.

The sample holds many counts of this clonotype. The chain combines TRBV11-2 with TRBJ1-6; no clear D. V lost 1 base, J lost 8 bases, and 6 bases lay in between. The CDR3 sequence is 13 residues long. Germline loops: CDR1 SGHAT, CDR2 FQNNGV. CDR3 DNA: TGTGCCAGCAGCTTAGTCCCGGATTCACCCCTCCACTTT. It is translated as CASSLVPDSPLHF.

Many counts were recorded for this clonotype. The chain uses TRBV20-1 and TRBJ2-3, with 9 nucleotides matching TRBD1. Germline CDR1 is DFQATT and CDR2 is SNEGSKA (reference sequence). This CDR3 comprises 17 residues. V dropped 0 bases and J dropped 2; count of bases not matched to a gene: 9. CDR3: CSARDYVGDRDTDTQYF. DNA for the CDR3: TGCAGTGCTAGAGATTACGTTGGGGACAGGGACACAGATACGCAGTATTTT.

This clonotype was seen repeatedly, ten times or more. V and J are TRBV7-3 and TRBJ2-5; D call uncertain. CDR1 and CDR2 from the germline V gene are SGHTA and FQGTGA. V lost 4 bases and J lost 1, with 7 bases in between. CDR3 size: 13 residues. In DNA form, the CDR3 reads TGTGCCAGCAGCTACACTGCCCAAGAGACCCAGTACTTC. Amino acids: CASSYTAQETQYF. Full variable domain (outside the CDR3, taken from reference TRBV7-3 and TRBJ2-5): GAGVSQTPSNKVTEKGKYVELRCDPISGHTALYWYRQSLGQGPEFLIYFQGTGAADDSGLPNDRFFAVRPEGSVSTLKIQRTERGDSAVYLCASSYTAQETQYFGPGTRLLVL.

This clonotype was observed at least ten times. Relative to the germline gene, one junction end is altered; a read error may explain this. J is TRBJ1-5 and V is TRBV6-2 or TRBV6-3; the match to TRBD1 covers 9 bases. The CDR3 length is 14 residues. Germline V gene sequence: CDR1 MNHEY, CDR2 SVGEGT. The CDR3 spells CASRITGGKQPQHF. CDR3 nucleotide sequence: TGTGCCAGCAGAATTACAGGGGGCAAGCAGCCCCAGCATTTT.

This clonotype has a count of ten or more. The rearrangement uses TRBV5-4 and TRBJ2-1, with D hard to call. Germline lookup yields CDR1 SGHNT and CDR2 YYREEE (reference sequence). The CDR3 is made up of 12 amino acids. With 4 bases removed from V and 7 bases from J, the gap between germline ends came to 9 bases. Here the CDR3 reads CASSPNRNEQFF. The CDR3 nucleotides are TGTGCCAGCAGCCCTAACAGAAATGAGCAGTTCTTC.

This clonotype was seen ten or more times. The V and J genes are TRBV20-1 and TRBJ2-5; 7 bases line up with TRBD2. This CDR3 is 15 amino acids long. V was pared by 7 bases and J by 1 base, with 12 bases of the junction left unmatched. Germline lookup yields CDR1 DFQATT and CDR2 SNEGSKA (reference sequence). Here the CDR3 reads CSVKPATGGQETQYF. CDR3 bases: TGCAGTGTCAAGCCGGCGACGGGGGGCCAAGAGACCCAGTACTTC.

This clonotype was counted many times. The chain recombines TRBV7-2 with TRBJ2-3; no firm D call. The CDR3 extends over 13 amino acids. The V gene's germline CDR1 is SGHTA and CDR2 FQGNSA. The V and J ends lost 2 bases and 6 bases respectively, with 9 bases between them. The CDR3 loop reads CASSLSVGDTQYF. CDR3 sequence (DNA): TGTGCCAGCAGCTTATCGGTGGGGGATACGCAGTATTTT.

This clonotype was seen repeatedly, ten times or more. The V call is TRBV6-5, the J call TRBJ2-3; TRBD2 agrees at 7 bases. Trimming cost V 5 bases and J 4 bases; bases outside gene matches: 9. The CDR3 is 15 residues long. CDR1 MNHEY and CDR2 SVGAGI come from the germline V gene. In DNA, the CDR3 is TGTGCCAGCAGTAACCGGGGGACTACAGCAGATACGCAGTATTTT. This codes for CASSNRGTTADTQYF.

There are many counts of this clonotype. This chain uses TRBV12-3 or TRBV12-4 with TRBJ2-2; either TRBD1 or TRBD2 may fit D (6 bases each). The V end lost 9 bases, the J end lost 8 bases, and 22 bases lay between the germline ends. This CDR3 region has 15 residues. CDR3 region: CASRRGGTTPGELFF. The CDR3, as DNA: TGTGCCAGTCGACGAGGGGGGACCACACCGGGGGAGCTGTTTTTT.

Turning to this clonotype: An end of the junction differs from the germline gene, which may be a read error. The chain couples TRBV3-1 to TRBJ2-5; 11 nucleotides match TRBD1. Germline V gene data show CDR1 as LGHDT and CDR2 as YNNKEL (reference sequence). The CDR3 runs 17 residues. The CDR3: CASSQALLRDRGGTRYF. The CDR3 bases are TGTGCCAGCAGCCAAGCCCTACTCCGGGACAGGGGGGGGACCCGGTACTTC.

This clonotype was found many times. This CDR3 reads CASSEGQVLTQYF. CDR3 nucleotide sequence: TGTGCCAGCAGTGAAGGACAGGTTTTAACCCAGTACTTC. This rearrangement joins TRBV6-1 to TRBJ2-5, with D tentatively TRBD1 (6 bases). Trimming shortened V by 1 base and J by 8 bases, and 11 bases separated the two germline ends. From germline, CDR1 is MNHNS and CDR2 SASEGT. The CDR3 extends over 13 amino acids.

This clonotype showed up many times. The J gene is TRBJ2-2, the V gene TRBV20-1; TRBD2 matches 7 bases. V lost 2 bases to trimming and J lost 1 base; unmatched junction nucleotides: 1. This CDR3 spans 14 amino acids. The germline V gene encodes CDR1 DFQATT and CDR2 SNEGSKA (reference sequence). The CDR3 coding sequence is TGCAGTGCTAGATGGGAGGGGAACACCGGGGAGCTGTTTTTT. As protein: CSARWEGNTGELFF.

This clonotype appeared a few times. A read error is likely, as this CDR3 ends without the conserved phenylalanine or tryptophan. V is TRBV7-2 and J is TRBJ1-2, with a tentative D call TRBD1 (5 bases). Germline V lookup: CDR1 SGHTA, CDR2 FQGNSA. The CDR3 has 13 residues. V lost 3 bases and J lost 4, with 9 bases in between. DNA for the CDR3: TGTGCCAGCAGCTTCGGGGCTACCTATGGCTACACCCTC. Translation: CASSFGATYGYTL.

This clonotype occurred many times. The chain employs TRBV20-1 and TRBJ2-3, with TRBD1 matching over 7 bases. This CDR3 spans 16 amino acids. The V gene end was trimmed by 1 base and the J gene end by 0 bases; junction bases not matched to a gene: 7. The germline V gene encodes CDR1 DFQATT and CDR2 SNEGSKA (reference sequence). Written as DNA, the CDR3 is TGCAGTGCTAGAGGTACAGGGGCCGGTAGCACAGATACGCAGTATTTT. Its protein product is CSARGTGAGSTDTQYF.

Worth noting for this clonotype: The conserved closing phenylalanine or tryptophan is absent in this CDR3, likely reflecting a read error. V and J are TRBV30 and TRBJ2-1; the D gene is possibly TRBD2 (5 bases). This CDR3 is built from 15 residues. Germline V CDR1 and CDR2: GTSNPN, SVGIG (reference sequence). V lost 2 bases and J 4 bases, leaving 15 bases between the germline ends. The chain's CDR3 is CAWSPGSPGYNEQFL. Here the CDR3 DNA reads TGTGCCTGGAGTCCGGGGTCCCCTGGGTACAATGAGCAGTTCCTC.

This clonotype showed up many times. The chain combines TRBV20-1 with TRBJ2-5; possibly TRBD1 for D (6 bases). The germline gives CDR1 DFQATT, CDR2 SNEGSKA (reference sequence). The CDR3 covers 15 residues. V lost 1 base and J lost 2, with 14 bases in between. CDR3 residues: CSARALGQLQETQYF. The CDR3 DNA is TGCAGTGCTAGAGCTCTGGGACAACTGCAAGAGACCCAGTACTTC.

There are many counts of this clonotype. This sequence joins TRBV6-6 and TRBJ2-1; 8 nucleotides align to TRBD2. The CDR3 extends over 16 amino acids. Looked up from germline, CDR1 is MNHNY and CDR2 is SVGAGI (reference sequence). Losses at the gene ends were 6 bases for V and 5 bases for J; bases not matched to a gene: 12. CDR3 region: CASRRTSGSSHNEQFF. CDR3 coding DNA: TGTGCCAGCAGAAGAACCAGCGGGAGTTCCCACAATGAGCAGTTCTTC.